The subject of this entry is one T cell receptor beta chain. Trimming cost V 2 bases and J 1 base, with 8 bases left between them. Germline assignment: CDR1 WNHNN and CDR2 SYGVQD (reference sequence). This CDR3 is 14 amino acids long. Data came from immunoSEQ multiplex PCR; TCRdb stores just in-frame clones and leaves some out. The data contain 180,000 or so clones, 85% to 90% of them singletons. The data originate from a study of blood T cell repertoires in COVID-19. The V gene is TRBV10-1, the J gene TRBJ1-1; the D is unclear. This clonotype originated in a man in his late teens or twenties with active or convalescent COVID-19. The sequenced material came from peripheral blood. The CDR3 coding sequence is TGCGCCAGCAGTGAGGCGATGAGGAACACTGAAGCTTTCTTT. As protein: CASSEAMRNTEAFF.